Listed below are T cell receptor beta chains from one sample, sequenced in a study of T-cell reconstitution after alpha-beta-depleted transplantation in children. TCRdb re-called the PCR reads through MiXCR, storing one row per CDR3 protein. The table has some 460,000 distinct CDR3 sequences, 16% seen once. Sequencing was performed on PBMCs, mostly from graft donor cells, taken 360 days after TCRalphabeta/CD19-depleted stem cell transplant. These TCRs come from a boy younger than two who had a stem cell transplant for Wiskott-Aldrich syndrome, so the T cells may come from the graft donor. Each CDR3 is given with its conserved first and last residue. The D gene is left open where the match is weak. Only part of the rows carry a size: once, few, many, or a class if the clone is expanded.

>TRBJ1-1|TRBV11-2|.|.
CASSLGGYEAFF
TGTGCCAGCAGCTTAGGGGGGTATGAAGCTTTCTTT
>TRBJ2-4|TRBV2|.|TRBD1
CASSEPRQGAGAKNIQYF
TGTGCCAGCAGTGAACCCCGACAGGGGGCCGGTGCCAAAAACATTCAGTACTTC
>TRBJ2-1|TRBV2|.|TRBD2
CASRLAGGPNNEQFF
TGTGCCAGCAGGCTAGCGGGAGGGCCAAACAATGAGCAGTTCTTC
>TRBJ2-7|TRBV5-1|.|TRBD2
CASSREGLDEQYF
TGCGCCAGCAGCAGGGAGGGGCTGGACGAGCAGTACTTC
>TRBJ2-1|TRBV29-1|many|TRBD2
CSVVPLAGVHNEQFF
TGCAGCGTTGTCCCCCTAGCGGGAGTTCATAATGAGCAGTTCTTC
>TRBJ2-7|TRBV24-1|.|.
CATSDPRTVNSEQYF
TGTGCCACCAGTGACCCTAGGACAGTTAATAGCGAGCAGTACTTC
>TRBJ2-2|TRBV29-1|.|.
CSVEVGGTGELFF
TGCAGCGTTGAGGTCGGGGGAACCGGGGAGCTGTTTTTT
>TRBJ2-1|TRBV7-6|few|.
CASSYRLTASSYNEQFF
TGTGCCAGCAGCTACCGCTTGACCGCTAGCTCCTACAATGAGCAGTTCTTC
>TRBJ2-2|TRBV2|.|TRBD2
CASSGREGPGELFF
TGTGCCAGCAGTGGACGGGAGGGCCCCGGGGAGCTGTTTTTT
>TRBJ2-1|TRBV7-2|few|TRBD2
CASSSIGLATNEQFF
TGTGCCAGCAGCTCCATCGGACTAGCGACCAATGAGCAGTTCTTC
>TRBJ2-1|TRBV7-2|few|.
CASSSTRGSYNEQFF
TGTGCCAGCAGCTCAACTAGGGGCTCCTACAATGAGCAGTTCTTC
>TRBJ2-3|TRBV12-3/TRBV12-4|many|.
CASRDRTDTQYF
TGTGCCAGCAGGGATAGGACAGATACGCAGTATTTT
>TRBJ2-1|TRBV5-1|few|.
CASSLARIGNRGTNEQFF
TGCGCCAGCAGCTTGGCCCGTATCGGGAATCGGGGGACAAATGAGCAGTTCTTC
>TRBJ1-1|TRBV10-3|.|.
CAISENNRAGGTEAFF
TGTGCCATCAGTGAGAATAACAGGGCGGGCGGCACTGAAGCTTTCTTT
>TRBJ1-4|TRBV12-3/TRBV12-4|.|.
CASSFAGLDEKLFF
TGTGCCAGCAGTTTTGCAGGGTTGGATGAAAAACTGTTTTTT
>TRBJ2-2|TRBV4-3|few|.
CASSQGGLARVTGELFF
TGCGCCAGCAGCCAAGGGGGGCTAGCTCGGGTTACCGGGGAGCTGTTTTTT
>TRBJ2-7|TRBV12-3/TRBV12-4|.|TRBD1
CASSPIGDSYEQYF
TGTGCCAGCAGTCCAATAGGGGACAGCTACGAGCAGTACTTC
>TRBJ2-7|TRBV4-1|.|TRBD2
CASSSQRGKSYEQYF
TGCGCCAGCAGCTCCCAGCGGGGGAAATCCTACGAGCAGTACTTC
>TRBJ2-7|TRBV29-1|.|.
CSVTGSLSYEQYF
TGCAGCGTTACCGGGAGCCTCTCCTACGAGCAGTACTTC
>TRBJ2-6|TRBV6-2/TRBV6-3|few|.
CASRRGRSTGANVLTF
TGTGCCAGCAGGCGGGGAAGGAGCACTGGGGCCAACGTCCTGACTTTC
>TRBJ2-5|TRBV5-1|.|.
CASSLNLGLETQYF
TGCGCCAGCAGCTTGAATTTAGGGCTGGAGACCCAGTACTTC
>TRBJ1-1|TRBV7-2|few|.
CASSFRDTGSTEAFF
TGTGCCAGCAGCTTCCGGGACACTGGGAGCACTGAAGCTTTCTTT
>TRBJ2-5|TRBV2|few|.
CASSPPRRGRNQETQYF
TGTGCCAGCAGTCCTCCCCGAAGAGGGCGGAATCAAGAGACCCAGTACTTC